This TCR beta chain was profiled in a study of T-cell memory formation after mild COVID-19 (dated by TCRdb to the early 2020s). For the study in its entirety: TCR sequence clusters from the two donors were found to be largely donor specific. Longitudinal TCRalpha and TCRbeta repertoire sequencing tracked T-cell clones expanding and contracting after mild COVID-19 in two donors. The cohort was made up of two young adult volunteers, one female and one male, who were previously healthy. Broader findings and caveats from the paper: Contracting CD4+ clones turned up mainly in the CM and EM memory subsets, whereas EMRA was where CD8+ clones were enriched. The study covered only two mild cases, and larger cohorts including severe cases with pre-infection samples were considered necessary. Whether the second-wave clones peaking on day 37 were SARS-CoV-2 specific was not confirmed. Some responding clones were found in pre-infection memory, which suggests that pre-existing cross-reactive memory T cells took part in the SARS-CoV-2 response. From day 15 to 85, contracting clones showed balanced CD4/CD8 phenotypes, whereas a second wave of clones that expanded from day 15 to 37 leaned towards CD4+.

PBMCs were isolated by Ficoll-Paque density gradient centrifugation. This clonotype was seen more than once but under ten times. This clone's antigen is unknown. No base quality values were provided; no much bigger clone lies one nucleotide off. The CDR3 runs 13 amino acids, cysteine and phenylalanine included. Just the 39-base CDR3 DNA is kept, in frame starting at base 1. Relative to germline, V is missing 3 bases and J is missing 8 bases, with 7 bases of the junction outside any gene match. CDR1 and CDR2, looked up from the germline V gene, are SGHRS and YFSETQ. Sequenced using an Illumina NovaSeq 6000. TCRalpha and TCRbeta cDNA libraries were constructed by 5'RACE with constant-segment primers, with sample barcodes and unique molecular identifiers being introduced. RNA was extracted from every sample with Trizol reagent. Amplification of the libraries took two PCR steps, and the second step added a second sample barcode plus Illumina TruSeq adapters. Sequencing of libraries was performed on an Illumina NovaSeq with 2 x 150 bp paired-end reads. As for how the authors treated the data: With migec v1.2.7, reads were demultiplexed and then collapsed into UMI-guided consensus sequences. Using mixcr v2.1.11, UMI consensuses were aligned to TRA and TRB V and J templates and then assembled into clonotypes. A clonotype was counted as expanded or contracted only if both edgeR and NoisET called the change significant, with noise models trained on biological replicates. edgeR calls used a false discovery rate-adjusted p below 0.01 and a log2 fold-change threshold of 1. As an exploratory analysis of dynamics, max-normalized trajectories of the 1000 most abundant clonotypes were examined by PCA with hierarchical clustering. Each responding clone was given a CD4 or CD8 phenotype based on the CD4+ and CD8+ repertoires, which had been sequenced separately. Starting from the raw public reads, TCRdb applied fastp trimming at Q25, assembled clones with MiXCR and retained in-frame beta chains. Merged by CDR3 protein, the rows form single entries marked with the most common genes and DNA. The authors' filters were not applied to this entry. The sample table lists 150,000 to 200,000 distinct CDR3 sequences, roughly 28% of them with a count of one. The ten most abundant clones make up 12% of the sample.

The chain is assembled from TRBV5-1 and TRBJ1-1, and 7 junctional nucleotides match TRBD1. Sequenced sample: PBMCs or a T cell subset sorted from them (not recorded which). This receptor was obtained from an adult woman who had mild COVID-19 (a few samples of this study predate the infection). The sample titles of this study are shuffled in the database, so cell type and time point are left out; the donor was told from shared clones. Here the CDR3 is given as CASSSGQVTEAFF. At the DNA level, the sequence is TGCGCCAGCAGCTCCGGACAGGTCACGGAAGCTTTCTTT.